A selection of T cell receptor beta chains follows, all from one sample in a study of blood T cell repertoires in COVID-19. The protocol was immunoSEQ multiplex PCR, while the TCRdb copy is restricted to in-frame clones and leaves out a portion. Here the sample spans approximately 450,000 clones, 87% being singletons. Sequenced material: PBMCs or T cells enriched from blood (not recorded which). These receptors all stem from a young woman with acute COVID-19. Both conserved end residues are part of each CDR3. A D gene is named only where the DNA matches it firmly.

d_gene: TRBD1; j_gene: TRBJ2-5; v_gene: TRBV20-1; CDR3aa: CSGDRGETQYF
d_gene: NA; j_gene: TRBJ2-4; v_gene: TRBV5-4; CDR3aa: CASSYGAKNIQYF
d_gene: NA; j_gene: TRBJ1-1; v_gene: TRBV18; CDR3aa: CASSLHRPGNPNTEAFF
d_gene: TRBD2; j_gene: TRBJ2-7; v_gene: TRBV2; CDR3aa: CASSEWRGGTYEQYF
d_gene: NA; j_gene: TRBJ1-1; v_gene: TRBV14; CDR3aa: CASSPNRSGSRAFF
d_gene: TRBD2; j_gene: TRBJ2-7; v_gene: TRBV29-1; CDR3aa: CSVEGTSGRNWNEQYF
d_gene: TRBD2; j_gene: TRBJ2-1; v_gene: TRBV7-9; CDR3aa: CASSANIAGGVYNEQFF
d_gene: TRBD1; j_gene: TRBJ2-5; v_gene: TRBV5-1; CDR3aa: CASSWQGDQETQYF
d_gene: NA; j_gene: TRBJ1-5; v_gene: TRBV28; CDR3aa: CASSLLGNQPQHF
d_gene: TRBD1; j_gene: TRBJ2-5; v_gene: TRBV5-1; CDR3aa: CASSQGQGGQYF
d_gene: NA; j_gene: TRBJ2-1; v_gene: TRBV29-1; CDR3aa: CSVEDTSRYNEQFF
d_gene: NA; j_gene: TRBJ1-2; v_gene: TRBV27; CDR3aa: CASSLSGRTPHGYTF
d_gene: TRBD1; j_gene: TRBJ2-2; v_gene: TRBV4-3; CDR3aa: CASMRRDRGTGELFF
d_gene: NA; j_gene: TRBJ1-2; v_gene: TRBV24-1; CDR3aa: CATRPGGSGYTF
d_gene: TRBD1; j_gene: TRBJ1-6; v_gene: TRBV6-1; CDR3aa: CASSEAGTAHSPLHF
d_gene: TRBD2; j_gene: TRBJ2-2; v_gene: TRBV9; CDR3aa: CASSETREGRTGELFF
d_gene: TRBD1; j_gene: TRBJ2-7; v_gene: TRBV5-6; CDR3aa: CASSPGQGEWQYF
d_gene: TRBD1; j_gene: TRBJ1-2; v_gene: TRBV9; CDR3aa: CASSVVGQGNGYTF
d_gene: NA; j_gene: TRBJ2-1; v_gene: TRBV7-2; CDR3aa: CASSLVGGIANEQFF
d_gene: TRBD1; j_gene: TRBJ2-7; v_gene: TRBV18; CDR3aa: CASSEGQGGTYEQYF
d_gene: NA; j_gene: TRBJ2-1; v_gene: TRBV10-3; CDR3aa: CAISEDGNEQFF
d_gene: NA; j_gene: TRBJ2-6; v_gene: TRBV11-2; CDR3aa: CASTTLFQGSGANVLTF
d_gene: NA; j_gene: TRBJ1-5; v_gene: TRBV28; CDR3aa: CASSFFSGVKPQHF
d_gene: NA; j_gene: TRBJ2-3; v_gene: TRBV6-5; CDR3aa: CASRRGDTQYF
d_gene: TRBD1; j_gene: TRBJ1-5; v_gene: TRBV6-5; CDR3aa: CASARGTGEGQPQHF
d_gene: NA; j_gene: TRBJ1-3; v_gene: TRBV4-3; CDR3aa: CASSQEGWGENGNTIYF
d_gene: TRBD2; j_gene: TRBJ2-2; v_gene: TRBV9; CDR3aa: CASSVEVAGVAGELFF
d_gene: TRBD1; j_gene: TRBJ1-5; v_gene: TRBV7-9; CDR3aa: CASSLGVRQGLNQPQHF
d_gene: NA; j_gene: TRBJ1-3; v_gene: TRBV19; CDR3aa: CASSPRDRNTIYF
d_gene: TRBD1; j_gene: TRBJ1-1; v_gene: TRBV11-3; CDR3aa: CASSAGQRDSEAFF
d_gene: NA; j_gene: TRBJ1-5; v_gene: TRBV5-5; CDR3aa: CASSLVRLGQPQHF
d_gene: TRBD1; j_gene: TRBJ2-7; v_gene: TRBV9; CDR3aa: CASSDGQGANEQYF
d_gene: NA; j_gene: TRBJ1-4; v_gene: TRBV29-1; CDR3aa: CSASTGTNEKLFF
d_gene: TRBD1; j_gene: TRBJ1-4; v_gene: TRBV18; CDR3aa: CASSPPGTGVEKLFF
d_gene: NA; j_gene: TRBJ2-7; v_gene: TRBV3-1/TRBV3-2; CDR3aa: CASSQGQGRVYEQYF
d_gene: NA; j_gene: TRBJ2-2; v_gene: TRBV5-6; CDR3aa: CASNIGGTGELFF
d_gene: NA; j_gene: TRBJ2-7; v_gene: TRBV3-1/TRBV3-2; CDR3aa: CASRGTVGTYEQYF
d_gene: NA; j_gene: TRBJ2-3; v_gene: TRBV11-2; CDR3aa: CASSLRGTALNTQYF
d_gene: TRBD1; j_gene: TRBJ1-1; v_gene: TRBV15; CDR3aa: CATSRGGATGVHTEAFF
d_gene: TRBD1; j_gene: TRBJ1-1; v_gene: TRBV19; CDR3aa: CASSTQDRAVTEAFF
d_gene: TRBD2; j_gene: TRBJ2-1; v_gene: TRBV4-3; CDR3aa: CASSLRKREEGEQFF
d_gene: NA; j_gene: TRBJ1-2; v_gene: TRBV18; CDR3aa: CASSRDTGYTF